The 18 T cell receptor beta chains below were found in one sample sequenced in a study of blood T cell repertoires in COVID-19. Method: immunoSEQ multiplex PCR; TCRdb's copy keeps in-frame clones and lacks some. This table holds fewer than 300,000 clones, around 90% found once. The sequenced material came from peripheral blood. Receptor source: a woman aged 40 to 55 who had recovered from COVID-19.

This clone came up once. The chain has TRBV19 and TRBJ2-1, with D possibly matching TRBD2 (5 bases). Trimming took 4 bases from V and 0 from J, leaving 16 bases between them. CDR3 length: 17 residues. Germline assignment: CDR1 LNHDA and CDR2 SQIVND (reference sequence). The CDR3 bases are TGTGCCAGTAGTAGGGTCGCAACTAGGATCTCCTACAATGAGCAGTTCTTC. Translation gives CASSRVATRISYNEQFF.

The V and J genes are TRBV9 and TRBJ2-2; the D gene is possibly TRBD2 (5 bases). From germline, CDR1 is SGDLS and CDR2 YYNGEE. The CDR3 loop spans 16 amino acids. V was clipped by 0 bases and J by 0 bases, with 9 bases between them. CDR3 residues: CASSVGVGTNTGELFF. In DNA form, the CDR3 reads TGTGCCAGCAGCGTAGGGGTCGGGACGAACACCGGGGAGCTGTTTTTT.

V is TRBV30 and J is TRBJ2-7; a possible D gene is TRBD1 (6 bases). Trimming pared 6 bases from V and 9 bases from J, leaving 18 bases between. Germline V gives CDR1 GTSNPN, CDR2 SVGIG (reference sequence). CDR3 length equals 12 residues. Here the CDR3 DNA reads TGTGCCTGCAGTACAGGGACCCGGGGGCAGTACTTC. This translates into CACSTGTRGQYF.

The V call is TRBV19, the J call TRBJ2-2; 9 bases fit TRBD1. Germline V CDR1 and CDR2: LNHDA, SQIVND (reference sequence). The CDR3 loop spans 15 amino acids. With V trimmed by 10 bases and J by 4 bases, 10 bases remained unmatched. The CDR3 coding sequence is TGTGCCACCAAACAGGGGGCTCAGGGCACCGGGGAGCTGTTTTTT. Residues: CATKQGAQGTGELFF.

The chain has TRBV5-1 and TRBJ2-6, with D unclear. The V end lost 5 bases, the J end lost 3 bases, and 12 bases lay between the germline ends. The CDR3 totals 15 residues. CDR1 is SGHRS, CDR2 YFSETQ, per germline. DNA for the CDR3: TGCGCCAGCAGTAACCTGGGCGTTGGGGCCAACGTCCTGACTTTC. Its translation: CASSNLGVGANVLTF.

This chain connects TRBV6-5 to TRBJ1-1, with 7 bases lining up with TRBD1. Germline CDR1 and CDR2: MNHEY and SVGAGI. The CDR3 has 12 residues. J lost 4 bases, V lost 5 bases, and 1 base had no gene match. CDR3 DNA: TGTGCCAGCAGTCGACAGGGCACTGAAGCTTTCTTT. It encodes CASSRQGTEAFF.

This chain uses TRBV28 with TRBJ2-6; the D is unclear. Germline V gene lookup returns CDR1 MDHEN and CDR2 SYDVKM. Trimming took 10 bases from V and 3 from J, leaving 13 bases between them. The CDR3 loop spans 14 amino acids. The CDR3 protein is CATSSPGGANVLTF. The DNA for the CDR3 is TGTGCCACCTCGAGCCCGGGTGGGGCCAACGTCCTGACTTTC.

V gene TRBV29-1 combines with J gene TRBJ2-7, with D possibly being TRBD1 (6 bases). The V end was cut by 3 bases, the J end by 3 bases, with 15 bases between. This CDR3 region has 14 residues. CDR1 SQVTM and CDR2 ANQGSEA come from the germline V gene. The CDR3 nucleotides read TGCAGCGTTGACCCCACCGGGACATTCTACGAGCAGTACTTC. Residues: CSVDPTGTFYEQYF.

The count of this clone is one. The chain uses TRBV7-8 and TRBJ2-7; 8 nucleotides match TRBD2. The CDR3 is 16 residues long. V gave up 5 bases and J gave up 0 bases; unmatched junction bases: 9. Germline CDR1 reads SGHVS; CDR2 reads FQNEAQ. The chain's CDR3 is CASSQPLAGRSYEQYF. CDR3 in DNA: TGTGCCAGCAGCCAACCCCTAGCGGGCCGCTCCTACGAGCAGTACTTC.

The sample holds one count of this clone. The V call is TRBV6-2 or TRBV6-3, the J call TRBJ2-7; no firm D call. CDR1 is MNHEY, CDR2 SVGEGT, per germline. CDR3 size: 11 residues. Trimming took 6 bases from V and 4 from J, leaving 7 bases between them. CDR3 nucleotide sequence: TGTGCCAGCAGCCACAATTACGAGCAGTACTTC. Protein product: CASSHNYEQYF.

V and J are TRBV29-1 and TRBJ1-1; 7 nucleotides match TRBD1. This CDR3 comprises 13 residues. Germline V gene lookup returns CDR1 SQVTM and CDR2 ANQGSEA. Losses at the gene ends were 2 bases for V and 7 bases for J; bases not matched to a gene: 7. CDR3 sequence reads: CSVETPTGFEAFF. The CDR3 DNA follows: TGCAGCGTTGAAACCCCGACAGGGTTTGAAGCTTTCTTT.

This chain uses TRBV7-2 with TRBJ1-1; weak D call: TRBD1 (5 bases). Trimming cost V 6 bases and J 8 bases, with 13 bases left between them. Germline loops: CDR1 SGHTA, CDR2 FQGNSA. The CDR3 has 12 residues. Here the CDR3 DNA reads TGTGCCAGCAGGCGGACACGACGGGAAGCTTTCTTT. It specifies CASRRTRREAFF. The full variable domain, its missing parts supplied by reference TRBV7-2 and TRBJ1-1, is GAGVSQSPSNKVTEKGKDVELRCDPISGHTALYWYRQSLGQGLEFLIYFQGNSAPDKSGLPSDRFSAERTGGSVSTLTIQRTQQEDSAVYLCASRRTRREAFFGQGTRLTVV.

The CDR3 nucleotides are TGCAGTGCTAGTAGATGGGCTAGCGGTAAGGGGGAGCAGTACTTC. It encodes CSASRWASGKGEQYF. The chain links TRBV20-1 to TRBJ2-7; 7 nucleotides agree with TRBD2. The V and J ends lost 3 bases and 7 bases, in that order; junction bases with no gene match: 15. In germline, CDR1 is DFQATT, CDR2 SNEGSKA (reference sequence). This CDR3 is built from 15 residues.

The V call is TRBV19, the J call TRBJ2-5; 8 nucleotides line up with TRBD1. CDR1 LNHDA and CDR2 SQIVND come from the germline V gene (reference sequence). Losses at the gene ends were 3 bases for V and 5 bases for J; bases not matched to a gene: 14. This CDR3 spans 17 amino acids. CDR3 residues: CASSIWGPRGPGETQYF. CDR3 nucleotide sequence: TGTGCCAGTAGTATCTGGGGCCCCAGGGGGCCGGGGGAGACCCAGTACTTC. The full variable domain, completed using reference TRBV19 and TRBJ2-5, is DGGITQSPKYLFRKEGQNVTLSCEQNLNHDAMYWYRQDPGQGLRLIYYSQIVNDFQKGDIAEGYSVSREKKESFPLTVTSAQKNPTAFYLCASSIWGPRGPGETQYFGPGTRLLVL.

The chain joins TRBV22-1 to TRBJ1-1. TRBV22-1 is described as a pseudogene. The CDR3 runs to 20 residues. The CDR3, as DNA: TGTCCTGGGAGCGCGCGGCGTCCGGCCGCCCCCGGTTGTTTTGGCACTGAAGCTTTCTTT. It yields the protein CPGSARRPAAPGCFGTEAFF.

This chain links TRBV28 with TRBJ2-7; D might be TRBD2 (6 bases). Trimming took 4 bases from V and 9 from J, leaving 13 bases between them. The CDR3 totals 12 residues. The germline V gene encodes CDR1 MDHEN and CDR2 SYDVKM. The CDR3 spells CASSSSGGGQYV. The CDR3 DNA sequence: TGTGCCAGCAGTTCCTCCGGGGGTGGGCAGTACGTC.

DNA of the CDR3: TGCGCCAGCAGCCAGCTAGCTAGCGGATCCACAGATACGCAGTATTTT. Translating gives CASSQLASGSTDTQYF. The rearrangement joins TRBV4-1 to TRBJ2-3; 7 bases match TRBD2. CDR1 is MGHRA, CDR2 YSYEKL, per germline. The CDR3 has 16 residues. V lost 3 bases to trimming and J lost 2 bases; unmatched junction nucleotides: 8.

The CDR3 sequence is CASSLNLGDRGLGEQYF. For the CDR3, the DNA is TGTGCCAGCAGCTTGAATTTGGGGGACAGGGGGCTTGGCGAGCAGTACTTC. The V gene is TRBV5-8, the J gene TRBJ2-7; 12 bases map to TRBD1. There are 17 residues in the CDR3. Germline CDR1 reads SGHTS; CDR2 reads YDEGEE. With 1 base clipped from V and 6 bases from J, the junction kept 11 bases outside the gene matches.